One TCR beta chain is described in this entry. The V end lost 3 bases, the J end lost 8 bases, and 11 bases lay between the germline ends. The germline V gene encodes CDR1 SGHNT and CDR2 YENEEA. This CDR3 comprises 13 residues. This entry is derived from a study of blood T cell repertoires in COVID-19. Study context: There were acute and convalescent COVID-19 samples, and they came from the United States, Italy and Spain.

Per the original methods: Estimated nucleated cell counts came from reference gene primer amplification. Clones were sequenced by immunoSEQ multiplex PCR, and TCRdb holds only the in-frame ones, with some missing. V, J and clone size were drawn from that table, and D and trimming were deduced from the DNA. The profile shows roughly 100,000 clones, more than 80% of them singletons. This rearrangement joins TRBV11-3 to TRBJ2-4, with a weak D call TRBD2 (6 bases). The sequence was obtained from a woman aged 55-69 years with acute or convalescent COVID-19. The sequenced material came from peripheral blood. In DNA form, the CDR3 reads TGTGCCAGCAGCTTCCCCGGGGGTGACATTCAGTACTTC. It codes for CASSFPGGDIQYF. Full variable domain (remainder filled in from reference TRBV11-3 and TRBJ2-4): EAGVVQSPRYKIIEKKQPVAFWCNPISGHNTLYWYLQNLGQGPELLIRYENEEAVDDSQLPKDRFSAERLKGVDSTLKIQPAELGDSAVYLCASSFPGGDIQYFGAGTRLSVL.